Listed below are T cell receptor beta chains from one sample, sequenced in a study of neurological immune-mediated disorders. Each CDR3 protein is one row after TCRdb ran MiXCR on the 5' RACE reads. The top ten clones hold more than 20% of a sample with under 40,000 distinct CDR3 sequences, under 6% of them seen once. The material sequenced was PBMCs. These receptor sequences come from a man between 18 and 29 years old in good health. The CDR3 runs from the conserved cysteine through the conserved F or W. A D gene is named only where the DNA matches it firmly. Clone size is given for some rows only: seen once, a few or many times, or a class if the clone is expanded.

j_gene,d_gene,v_gene,abundance,CDR3nt,CDR3aa
TRBJ1-1,-,TRBV7-9,few,TGTGCCAGCAGCTTAGGGGGAGGTAACACTGAAGCTTTCTTT,CASSLGGGNTEAFF
TRBJ2-7,TRBD2,TRBV20-1,many,TGCAGTGCTGGAATCCTAGCGGGGGCTCCTGAGCAGTACTTC,CSAGILAGAPEQYF
TRBJ1-2,TRBD1,TRBV19,many,TGTGCCATTGCGACAGGGGACTATGGCTACACCTTC,CAIATGDYGYTF
TRBJ2-7,-,TRBV5-1,many,TGCGCCAGCGGAGACAGTAACTCCTACGAGCAGTACTTC,CASGDSNSYEQYF
TRBJ2-7,-,TRBV18,few,TGTGCCAGCTCACCCGCAACAGGGACCTACGAGCAGTACTTC,CASSPATGTYEQYF
TRBJ1-5,-,TRBV20-1,many,TGCAGTGCTAGAGATAGCGGAGGAACCGGTCAGCCCCAGCATTTT,CSARDSGGTGQPQHF
TRBJ1-3,-,TRBV5-1,many,TGCGCCAGCAGCTTGGGATGGGGGATCGGAAACACCATATATTTT,CASSLGWGIGNTIYF
TRBJ2-7,-,TRBV6-5,many,TGTGCCAGCAGTTTTAGAGGTTACGAGCAGTACTTC,CASSFRGYEQYF
TRBJ2-5,TRBD1,TRBV7-9,many,TGTGCCAGCAGCTTAGGGACAGGGGAGCAGACCCAGTACTTC,CASSLGTGEQTQYF
TRBJ1-1,-,TRBV20-1,many,TGCAGTGCTAGAGATCCTTGGACAGCAGATGAAGCTTTCTTT,CSARDPWTADEAFF
TRBJ2-3,-,TRBV20-1,many,TGCACCAGGGGGGGCCTAATTAGCACAGATACGCAGTATTTT,CTRGGLISTDTQYF
TRBJ2-1,-,TRBV6-6,many,TGTGCCAGCAGTTACTCGATAAATCTTGGGCAGTTCTTC,CASSYSINLGQFF
TRBJ1-1,-,TRBV20-1,many,TGCAGTGCTAGAGATTATGCCAGGGGGAACACTGAAGCTTTCTTT,CSARDYARGNTEAFF
TRBJ2-1,-,TRBV29-1,many,TGCAGCGTTGGCAGCGGTTACTCCTACAATGAGCAGTTCTTC,CSVGSGYSYNEQFF
TRBJ1-2,TRBD1,TRBV7-2,many,TGTGCCAGCAGCGCATCCAGGGGACAGATAAATGGCTACACCTTC,CASSASRGQINGYTF
TRBJ1-2,TRBD1,TRBV15,-,TGTGCCACCAGCAGTCCGATGACCGGGACAGCGTATGGCTACACCTTC,CATSSPMTGTAYGYTF
TRBJ1-1,-,TRBV5-6,many,TGTGCCAGCAGCCCTCGAGGGGGGCTTAACACTGAAGCTTTCTTT,CASSPRGGLNTEAFF
TRBJ1-1,-,TRBV3-1,many,TGTGCCAGCAGCCGTCGGGGGGACACTGAAGCTTTCTTT,CASSRRGDTEAFF
TRBJ1-2,TRBD1,TRBV20-1,many,TGCAGTGCCCCTACCCGGGACAGAGGGGACTATGGCTACACCTTC,CSAPTRDRGDYGYTF
TRBJ1-5,-,TRBV7-2,many,TGTGCCAGCAGCTTAGTGACCGGTAGCAATCAGCCCCAGCATTTT,CASSLVTGSNQPQHF
TRBJ2-4,-,TRBV20-1,many,TGCAGTGCTTTCGGGGGAGCCAAAAACATTCAGTACTTC,CSAFGGAKNIQYF
TRBJ2-7,-,TRBV7-2,many,TGTGCCAGCAGCTTGCACGGACAGCTCTACGAGCAGTACTTC,CASSLHGQLYEQYF
TRBJ2-7,TRBD1,TRBV7-2,many,TGTGCCAGCAGCTTCCTCCCGGGACAGGGCTACGAGCAGTACTTC,CASSFLPGQGYEQYF
TRBJ2-6,-,TRBV24-1,many,TGTGCCATCACCGCGGGATGCACCTCTGGGGCCAACGTCCTGACTTTC,CAITAGCTSGANVLTF
TRBJ1-5,TRBD1,TRBV18,many,TGTGCCAGCTCACCAGACAGGGGTGAGCCCCAGCATTTT,CASSPDRGEPQHF
TRBJ2-4,-,TRBV20-1,many,TGCAGTGCTAGAGATTTCGACACAGATCTAGCCAAAAACATTCAGTACTTC,CSARDFDTDLAKNIQYF
TRBJ2-1,-,TRBV20-1,many,TGCAGTGCTGACCCACGGCGCGGGGATTACAATGAGCAGTTCTTC,CSADPRRGDYNEQFF
TRBJ2-7,-,TRBV3-1,many,TGTGCCAGCAGCCCGCCCGGCTACGAGCAGTACTTC,CASSPPGYEQYF
TRBJ1-1,-,TRBV7-2,many,TGTGCCAGCAGCCTAGACAGAGAAGCTTTCTTT,CASSLDREAFF
TRBJ1-2,-,TRBV5-1,many,TGCGCCAGCAGCCAGCCTGGGGAACCTAACTATGGCTACACCTTC,CASSQPGEPNYGYTF
TRBJ1-4,-,TRBV7-8,many,TGTGCCAGCAGCCCCCTCAATGAAAAACTGTTTTTT,CASSPLNEKLFF
TRBJ2-5,TRBD2,TRBV12-3/TRBV12-4,many,TGTGCCAGCAGTCCCGGGCGGGGGGGCCAAGAGACCCAGTACTTC,CASSPGRGGQETQYF
TRBJ2-4,-,TRBV20-1,many,TGCAGTGCGATGGACAGCGTGGCCAAAAACATTCAGTACTTC,CSAMDSVAKNIQYF
TRBJ2-1,TRBD2,TRBV7-2,many,TGTGCCAGCAGCTTACTAGCGGGGGGGGGTGAGCAGTTCTTC,CASSLLAGGGEQFF
TRBJ1-5,-,TRBV20-1,many,TGCAGTGCTAGAGGGGCAGGCAATCAGCCCCAGCATTTT,CSARGAGNQPQHF
TRBJ2-2,TRBD2,TRBV11-2,many,TGTGCCAGCAGCTTACGGCTAGCGGGGGGGCTTCGAACCGGGGAGCTGTTTTTT,CASSLRLAGGLRTGELFF
TRBJ1-1,-,TRBV7-2,-,TGTGCCAGCAGCCCGAGGGACCGGGGGGAGGCTTTCTTT,CASSPRDRGEAFF
TRBJ1-2,-,TRBV5-5,many,TGTGCCAGCAGCCGGGGTGGGGCGAACTATGGCTACACCTTC,CASSRGGANYGYTF
TRBJ2-7,-,TRBV5-1,many,TGCGCCAGCAGCCCCCAAGGCAGCGCCCTAGGCGAGCAGTACTTC,CASSPQGSALGEQYF
TRBJ2-1,-,TRBV9,many,TGTGCCAGCAGCCCACAAGGGTTCTCCTACAATGAGCAGTTCTTC,CASSPQGFSYNEQFF
TRBJ1-2,-,TRBV11-1,many,TGTGCCAGCAGCTTAAACCAGGGAGTAAATGGCTACACCTTC,CASSLNQGVNGYTF
TRBJ2-3,-,TRBV9,many,TGTGCCAGCAGTGGGAGATCCGGGACAGATACGCAGTATTTT,CASSGRSGTDTQYF
TRBJ1-1,TRBD1,TRBV12-3/TRBV12-4,many,TGTGCCAGCAGTTTACACTGGACAGGGAGAACACTGGAAGCTTTCTTT,CASSLHWTGRTLEAFF
TRBJ2-3,-,TRBV5-1,many,TGCGCCAGCAGCTTGGGAGAGCAGGATACGCAGTATTTT,CASSLGEQDTQYF
TRBJ1-2,TRBD1,TRBV5-5,many,TGTGCCAGCAGCTGGGACAGGTTGAACTATGGCTACACCTTC,CASSWDRLNYGYTF
TRBJ1-6,-,TRBV27,many,TGTGCCAGCAGTTTAGGCCGGGGGTCACCCCTCCACTTT,CASSLGRGSPLHF
TRBJ1-4,-,TRBV9,many,TGTGCCAGCAGCGTAGACCCCGGATCAAAACTGTTTTTT,CASSVDPGSKLFF
TRBJ1-1,-,TRBV7-9,many,TGTGCCAGCAGCTCAAGAGCTCTGACGCGTTTCTTT,CASSSRALTRFF
TRBJ2-1,-,TRBV9,many,TGTGCCAGCAGCGTAAACGGCGATGAGCAGTTCTTC,CASSVNGDEQFF